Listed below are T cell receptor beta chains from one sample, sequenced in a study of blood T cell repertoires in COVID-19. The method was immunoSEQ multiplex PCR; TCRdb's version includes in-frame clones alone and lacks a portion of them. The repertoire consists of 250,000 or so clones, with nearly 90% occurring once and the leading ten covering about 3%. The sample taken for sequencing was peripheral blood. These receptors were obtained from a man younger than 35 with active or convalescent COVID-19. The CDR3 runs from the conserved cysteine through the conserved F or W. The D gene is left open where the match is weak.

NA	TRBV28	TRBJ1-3	TGTGCCAGCAGTTTTGGTATGGGGGAGGACACCATATATTTT	CASSFGMGEDTIYF
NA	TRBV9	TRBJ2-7	TGTGCCAGCAGCGCAGTCGGCGGGGTAAACTACGAGCAGTACTTC	CASSAVGGVNYEQYF
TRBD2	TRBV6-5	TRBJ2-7	TGTGCCAGCAGTCGACTAGCGGGGGCCTACGAGCAGTACTTC	CASSRLAGAYEQYF
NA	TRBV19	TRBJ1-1	TGTGCCAGTAGGGGGCCGCTCACTGAAGCTTTCTTT	CASRGPLTEAFF
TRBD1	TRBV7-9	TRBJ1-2	TGTGCCAGCAGCCCAGGGACAGCGAATGGCTACACCTTC	CASSPGTANGYTF
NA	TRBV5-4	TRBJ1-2	TGTGCCAGCAGCTTGCCCTCCCGGTTGGAGTATGGCTACACCTTC	CASSLPSRLEYGYTF
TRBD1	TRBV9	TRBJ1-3	TGTGCCAGCAGCGTCGGGACAGGGGTTTCTGGAAACACCATATATTTT	CASSVGTGVSGNTIYF
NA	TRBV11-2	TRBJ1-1	TGTGCCAGCAGCTCACGGGGGGGGAACACTGAAGCTTTCTTT	CASSSRGGNTEAFF
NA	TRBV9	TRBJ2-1	TGTGCCAGCAGCTTAGGGGCGGGGGCCCGCTATGAGCAGTTCTTC	CASSLGAGARYEQFF
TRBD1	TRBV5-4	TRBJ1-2	TGTGCCAGCAGCGGTGGGACAGGGGATGATAACTATGGCTACACCTTC	CASSGGTGDDNYGYTF